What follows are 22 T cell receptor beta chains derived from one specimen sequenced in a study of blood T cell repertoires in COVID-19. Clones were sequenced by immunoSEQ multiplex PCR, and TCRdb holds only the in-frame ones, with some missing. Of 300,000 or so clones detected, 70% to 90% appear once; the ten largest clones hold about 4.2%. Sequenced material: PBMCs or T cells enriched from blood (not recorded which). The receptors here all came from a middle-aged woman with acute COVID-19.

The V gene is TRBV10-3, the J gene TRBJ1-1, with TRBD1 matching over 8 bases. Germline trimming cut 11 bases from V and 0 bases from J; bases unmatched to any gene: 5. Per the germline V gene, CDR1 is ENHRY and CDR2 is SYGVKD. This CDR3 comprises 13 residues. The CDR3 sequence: CALSGGMNTEAFF. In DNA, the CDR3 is TGTGCCCTGTCAGGGGGCATGAACACTGAAGCTTTCTTT.

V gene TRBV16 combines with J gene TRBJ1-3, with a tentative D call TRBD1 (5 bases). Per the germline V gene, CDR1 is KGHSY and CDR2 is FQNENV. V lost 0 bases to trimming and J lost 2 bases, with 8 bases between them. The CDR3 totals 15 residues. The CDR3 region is CASSQSSGTGNTIYF. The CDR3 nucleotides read TGTGCCAGCAGCCAATCATCAGGGACTGGAAACACCATATATTTT.

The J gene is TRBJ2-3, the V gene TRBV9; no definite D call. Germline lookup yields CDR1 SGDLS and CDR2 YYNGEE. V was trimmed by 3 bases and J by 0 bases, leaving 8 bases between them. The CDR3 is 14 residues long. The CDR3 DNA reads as TGTGCCAGCAGCGGTCAGGCCAGCACAGATACGCAGTATTTT. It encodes CASSGQASTDTQYF. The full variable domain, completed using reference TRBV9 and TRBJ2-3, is DSGVTQTPKHLITATGQRVTLRCSPRSGDLSVYWYQQSLDQGLQFLIQYYNGEERAKGNILERFSAQQFPDLHSELNLSSLELGDSALYFCASSGQASTDTQYFGPGTRLTVL.

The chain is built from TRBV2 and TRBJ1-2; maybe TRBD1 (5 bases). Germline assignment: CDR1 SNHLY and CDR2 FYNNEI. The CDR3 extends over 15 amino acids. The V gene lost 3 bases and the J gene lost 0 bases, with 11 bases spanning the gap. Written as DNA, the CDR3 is TGTGCCAGCAGTGAGGGAGGGACCGCTAACTATGGCTACACCTTC. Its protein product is CASSEGGTANYGYTF.

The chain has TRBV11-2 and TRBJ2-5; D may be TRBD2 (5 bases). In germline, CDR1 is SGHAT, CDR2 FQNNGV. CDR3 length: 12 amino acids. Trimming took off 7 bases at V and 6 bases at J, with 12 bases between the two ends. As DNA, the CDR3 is TGTGCCAGCATCGGAGGTGGGAAGACCCAGTACTTC. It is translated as CASIGGGKTQYF.

CDR3 sequence (DNA): TGTGCCAGCAGCCCCGAGAGGGGGTACGGCTACACCTTC. Translating gives CASSPERGYGYTF. The chain combines TRBV5-8 with TRBJ1-2; perhaps TRBD1 as D (6 bases). This CDR3 is built from 13 residues. V lost 4 bases and J 8 bases, leaving 15 bases between the germline ends. In germline, CDR1 is SGHTS, CDR2 YDEGEE.

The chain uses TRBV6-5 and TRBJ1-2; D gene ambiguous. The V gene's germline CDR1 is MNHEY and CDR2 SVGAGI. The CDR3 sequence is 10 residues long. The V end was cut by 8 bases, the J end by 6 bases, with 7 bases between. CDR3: CASDGDGYTF. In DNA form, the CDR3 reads TGTGCCAGCGATGGAGATGGCTACACCTTC.

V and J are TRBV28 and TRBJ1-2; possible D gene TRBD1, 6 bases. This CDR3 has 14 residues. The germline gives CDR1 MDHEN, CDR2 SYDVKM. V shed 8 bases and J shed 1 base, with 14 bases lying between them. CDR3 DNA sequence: TGTGCCAGCGCAGGGGTGAGAGGTAACTATGGCTACACCTTC. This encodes CASAGVRGNYGYTF.

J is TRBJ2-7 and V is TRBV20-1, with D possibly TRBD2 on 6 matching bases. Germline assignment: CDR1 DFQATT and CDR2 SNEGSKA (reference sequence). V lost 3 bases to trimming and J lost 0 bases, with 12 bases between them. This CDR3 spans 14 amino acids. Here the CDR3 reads CSASGRGVSYEQYF. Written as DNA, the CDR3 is TGCAGTGCTAGTGGGCGGGGAGTCTCCTACGAGCAGTACTTC.

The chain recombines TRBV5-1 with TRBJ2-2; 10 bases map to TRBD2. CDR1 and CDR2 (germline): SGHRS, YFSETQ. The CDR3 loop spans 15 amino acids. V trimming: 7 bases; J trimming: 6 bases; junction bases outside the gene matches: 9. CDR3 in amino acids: CASSIAGGGAGELFF. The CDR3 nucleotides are TGCGCCAGCTCCATAGCGGGGGGTGGCGCCGGGGAGCTGTTTTTT.

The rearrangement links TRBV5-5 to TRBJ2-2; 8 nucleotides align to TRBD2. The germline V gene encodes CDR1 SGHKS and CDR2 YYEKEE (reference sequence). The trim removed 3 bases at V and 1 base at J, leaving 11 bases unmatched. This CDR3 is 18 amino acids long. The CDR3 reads CASSSRGMGLENTGELFF. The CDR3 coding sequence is TGTGCCAGCAGCTCAAGAGGGATGGGACTAGAGAACACCGGGGAGCTGTTTTTT.

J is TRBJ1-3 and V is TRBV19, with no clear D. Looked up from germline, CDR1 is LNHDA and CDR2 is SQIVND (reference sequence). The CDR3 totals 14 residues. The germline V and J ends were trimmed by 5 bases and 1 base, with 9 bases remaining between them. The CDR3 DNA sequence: TGTGCCAGTAGTGGCGGACTATCTGGAAACACCATATATTTT. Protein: CASSGGLSGNTIYF.

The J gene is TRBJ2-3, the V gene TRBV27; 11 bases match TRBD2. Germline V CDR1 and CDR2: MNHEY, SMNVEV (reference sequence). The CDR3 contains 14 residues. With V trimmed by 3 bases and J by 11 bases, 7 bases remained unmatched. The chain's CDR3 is CASSLTTSGIKQYF. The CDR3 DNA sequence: TGTGCCAGCAGTTTGACGACTAGCGGGATCAAGCAGTATTTT.

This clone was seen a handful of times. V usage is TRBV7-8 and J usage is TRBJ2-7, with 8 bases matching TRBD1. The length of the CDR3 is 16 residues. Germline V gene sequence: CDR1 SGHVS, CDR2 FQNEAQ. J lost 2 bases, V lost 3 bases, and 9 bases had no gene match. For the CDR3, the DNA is TGTGCCAGCAGCTTGATGACAGGGGATAAACCCTACGAGCAGTACTTC. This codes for CASSLMTGDKPYEQYF.

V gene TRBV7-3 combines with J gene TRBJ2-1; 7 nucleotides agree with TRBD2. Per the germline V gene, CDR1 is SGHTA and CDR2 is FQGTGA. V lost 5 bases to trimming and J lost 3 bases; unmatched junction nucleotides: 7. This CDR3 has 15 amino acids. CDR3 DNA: TGTGCCAGCAGCCTCGATCGGGGGGACTACAATGAGCAGTTCTTC. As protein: CASSLDRGDYNEQFF. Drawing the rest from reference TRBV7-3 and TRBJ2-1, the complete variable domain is GAGVSQTPSNKVTEKGKYVELRCDPISGHTALYWYRQSLGQGPEFLIYFQGTGAADDSGLPNDRFFAVRPEGSVSTLKIQRTERGDSAVYLCASSLDRGDYNEQFFGPGTRLTVL.

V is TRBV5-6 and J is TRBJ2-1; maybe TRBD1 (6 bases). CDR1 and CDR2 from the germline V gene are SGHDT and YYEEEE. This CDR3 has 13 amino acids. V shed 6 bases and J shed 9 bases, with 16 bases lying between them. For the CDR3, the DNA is TGTGCCAGCACCCAAAACACAGGGAGTGAGCAGTTCTTC. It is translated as CASTQNTGSEQFF.

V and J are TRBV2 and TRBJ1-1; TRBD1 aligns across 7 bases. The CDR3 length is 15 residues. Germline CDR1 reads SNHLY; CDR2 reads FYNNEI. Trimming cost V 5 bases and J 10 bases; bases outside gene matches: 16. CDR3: CASSPTIQGRQGAFF. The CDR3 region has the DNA TGTGCCAGCAGTCCTACGATACAGGGGCGGCAAGGAGCTTTCTTT.

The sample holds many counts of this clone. CDR3 coding DNA: TGCGCCAGCAGCCAAGCTTTTCGCTTTGGGCTAGCGGGAAACGTGAATGAGCAGTTCTTC. As protein: CASSQAFRFGLAGNVNEQFF. The chain links TRBV4-3 to TRBJ2-1, with TRBD2 matching 9 bases. The CDR3 runs 20 residues. Per germline, CDR1 LGHNA and CDR2 YSLEER. J was trimmed by 7 bases and V by 1 base; bases with no gene match: 20.

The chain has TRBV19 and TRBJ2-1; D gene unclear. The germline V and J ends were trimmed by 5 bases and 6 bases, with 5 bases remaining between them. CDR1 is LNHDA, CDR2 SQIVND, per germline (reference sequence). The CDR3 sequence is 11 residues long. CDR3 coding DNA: TGTGCCAGTAGTGTCTTCAATGAGCAGTTCTTC. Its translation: CASSVFNEQFF.

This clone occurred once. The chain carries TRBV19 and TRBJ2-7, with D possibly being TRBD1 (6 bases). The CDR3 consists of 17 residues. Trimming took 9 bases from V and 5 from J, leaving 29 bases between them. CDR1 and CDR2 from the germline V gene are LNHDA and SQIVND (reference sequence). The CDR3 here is CASRRGNSPHLGDEQYF. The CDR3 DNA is TGTGCCAGCCGCAGGGGAAACTCGCCCCACCTGGGAGACGAGCAGTACTTC.

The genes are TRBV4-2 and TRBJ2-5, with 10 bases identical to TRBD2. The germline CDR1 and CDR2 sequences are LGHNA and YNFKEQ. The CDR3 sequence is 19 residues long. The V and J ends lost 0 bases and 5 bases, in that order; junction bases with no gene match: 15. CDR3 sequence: CASSQDPPPAGGRGETQYF. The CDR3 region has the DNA TGTGCCAGCAGCCAAGATCCCCCACCAGCGGGGGGGCGAGGGGAGACCCAGTACTTC.

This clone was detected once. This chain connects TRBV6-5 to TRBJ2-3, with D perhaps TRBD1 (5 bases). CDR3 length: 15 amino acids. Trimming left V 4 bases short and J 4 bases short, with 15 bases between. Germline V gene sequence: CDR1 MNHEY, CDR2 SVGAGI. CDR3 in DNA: TGTGCCAGCAGTTTGGGCCAGGGTCAGGCAGATACGCAGTATTTT. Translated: CASSLGQGQADTQYF.